A selection of T cell receptor beta chains follows, all from one sample in a study of cytomegalovirus exposure and HLA in healthy donors. The table came from immunoSEQ multiplex PCR; TCRdb's copy has only in-frame clones and leaves some out. The data hold over 200,000 clones, with approximately 87% observed a single time. Sequencing input: PBMCs. All receptors come from a human donor in good health. Both conserved end residues are part of each CDR3. D genes are given only for firm matches. Clone size is shown for a subset of rows, as once, few, many or a class of expanded clone.

J gene: TRBJ1-2
CDR3 length: 15
D gene: -
clone size: -
V gene: TRBV6-5
CDR3 protein: CASSYDSGEHYGYTF
CDR3 DNA: TGTGCCAGCAGTTATGATTCCGGGGAACACTATGGCTACACCTTC

J gene: TRBJ2-1
CDR3 length: 16
D gene: TRBD2
clone size: -
V gene: TRBV19
CDR3 protein: CASRSREGRSYNEQFF
CDR3 DNA: TGTGCCAGTAGATCGCGGGAGGGCCGGTCCTACAATGAGCAGTTCTTC

J gene: TRBJ1-4
CDR3 length: 16
D gene: TRBD1
clone size: -
V gene: TRBV7-9
CDR3 protein: CASSLRDRTTNEKLFF
CDR3 DNA: TGTGCCAGCAGCTTAAGGGACAGGACCACTAATGAAAAACTGTTTTTT

J gene: TRBJ2-3
CDR3 length: 14
D gene: -
clone size: -
V gene: TRBV29-1
CDR3 protein: CSVEDLERADTQYF
CDR3 DNA: TGCAGCGTTGAAGATCTGGAACGGGCAGATACGCAGTATTTT

J gene: TRBJ1-1
CDR3 length: 15
D gene: -
clone size: -
V gene: TRBV28
CDR3 protein: CASSFGAGYSGEAFF
CDR3 DNA: TGTGCCAGCAGTTTTGGGGCGGGGTACAGTGGCGAAGCTTTCTTT

J gene: TRBJ1-2
CDR3 length: 15
D gene: TRBD1
clone size: -
V gene: TRBV7-3
CDR3 protein: CASSLTRDRVNGYTF
CDR3 DNA: TGTGCCAGCAGCTTAACGAGGGACAGGGTAAATGGCTACACCTTC

J gene: TRBJ2-7
CDR3 length: 16
D gene: TRBD1
clone size: -
V gene: TRBV9
CDR3 protein: CASSPQGWTGLDEQYF
CDR3 DNA: TGTGCCAGCAGCCCCCAGGGCTGGACAGGGCTGGACGAGCAGTACTTC

J gene: TRBJ2-2
CDR3 length: 15
D gene: -
clone size: -
V gene: TRBV5-1
CDR3 protein: CASSVRAPNTGELFF
CDR3 DNA: TGCGCCAGCAGCGTGAGGGCCCCGAACACCGGGGAGCTGTTTTTT

J gene: TRBJ2-3
CDR3 length: 15
D gene: TRBD2
clone size: -
V gene: TRBV5-1
CDR3 protein: CASSSPAGGADTQYF
CDR3 DNA: TGCGCCAGCAGCTCGCCAGCGGGAGGCGCAGATACGCAGTATTTT

J gene: TRBJ2-3
CDR3 length: 15
D gene: TRBD1
clone size: -
V gene: TRBV6-6
CDR3 protein: CASSYGDRDTDTQYF
CDR3 DNA: TGTGCCAGCAGTTACGGGGACAGGGACACAGATACGCAGTATTTT

J gene: TRBJ2-3
CDR3 length: 15
D gene: TRBD1
clone size: -
V gene: TRBV2
CDR3 protein: CASRKGAPSVDTQYF
CDR3 DNA: TGTGCCAGCAGGAAGGGGGCCCCGTCAGTCGATACGCAGTATTTT

J gene: TRBJ1-2
CDR3 length: 13
D gene: -
clone size: once
V gene: TRBV6-1
CDR3 protein: CASNTGYDYGYTF
CDR3 DNA: TGTGCCAGCAATACAGGTTACGACTATGGCTACACCTTC

J gene: TRBJ2-7
CDR3 length: 18
D gene: TRBD1
clone size: -
V gene: TRBV5-8
CDR3 protein: CASSPRTSDRDYNYEQYF
CDR3 DNA: TGTGCCAGCAGCCCCCGTACGTCCGACAGGGATTATAACTACGAGCAGTACTTC

J gene: TRBJ2-1
CDR3 length: 17
D gene: TRBD2
clone size: -
V gene: TRBV25-1
CDR3 protein: CASTESGTSGRPDEQFF
CDR3 DNA: TGTGCCAGCACCGAAAGTGGGACTAGCGGGAGGCCCGATGAGCAGTTCTTC

J gene: TRBJ2-7
CDR3 length: 18
D gene: -
clone size: -
V gene: TRBV7-6
CDR3 protein: CASSLGGVQGPSSYEQYF
CDR3 DNA: TGTGCCAGCAGCTTAGGGGGGGTACAGGGGCCTAGCTCCTACGAGCAGTACTTC

J gene: TRBJ2-1
CDR3 length: 15
D gene: TRBD2
clone size: -
V gene: TRBV15
CDR3 protein: CATSRTSANYNEQFF
CDR3 DNA: TGTGCCACCAGCAGAACTAGCGCCAACTACAATGAGCAGTTCTTC

J gene: TRBJ2-3
CDR3 length: 20
D gene: TRBD1
clone size: -
V gene: TRBV28
CDR3 protein: CASSLLFRRQGEPYTDTQYF
CDR3 DNA: TGTGCCAGCAGTTTACTGTTCCGGCGGCAGGGGGAACCCTACACAGATACGCAGTATTTT

J gene: TRBJ2-3
CDR3 length: 15
D gene: TRBD2
clone size: -
V gene: TRBV7-9
CDR3 protein: CASSLRAGRTDTQYF
CDR3 DNA: TGTGCCAGCAGCCTACGAGCGGGACGCACAGATACGCAGTATTTT

J gene: TRBJ2-5
CDR3 length: 15
D gene: TRBD1
clone size: -
V gene: TRBV4-2
CDR3 protein: CASSQEGTGGQTQYF
CDR3 DNA: TGTGCCAGCAGCCAAGAGGGGACAGGGGGACAGACCCAGTACTTC

J gene: TRBJ2-2
CDR3 length: 14
D gene: -
clone size: -
V gene: TRBV7-9
CDR3 protein: CASSLDMSTGELFF
CDR3 DNA: TGTGCCAGCAGCTTGGACATGAGCACCGGGGAGCTGTTTTTT

J gene: TRBJ2-2
CDR3 length: 19
D gene: TRBD2
clone size: -
V gene: TRBV4-1
CDR3 protein: CASSQGSFIRAGDPGELFF
CDR3 DNA: TGCGCCAGCAGCCAAGGATCGTTTATCAGAGCGGGAGACCCCGGGGAGCTGTTTTTT

J gene: TRBJ1-4
CDR3 length: 14
D gene: TRBD1
clone size: few
V gene: TRBV7-9
CDR3 protein: CASSPQGAGEKLFF
CDR3 DNA: TGTGCCAGCAGCCCGCAGGGGGCGGGCGAAAAACTGTTTTTT

J gene: TRBJ2-2
CDR3 length: 19
D gene: -
clone size: once
V gene: TRBV2
CDR3 protein: CASTRGLYVDRPFTGELFF
CDR3 DNA: TGTGCCAGCACTCGGGGTTTGTACGTTGATCGTCCATTCACCGGGGAGCTGTTTTTT

J gene: TRBJ1-5
CDR3 length: 16
D gene: TRBD1
clone size: -
V gene: TRBV7-9
CDR3 protein: CASSRLVQGSNQPQHF
CDR3 DNA: TGTGCCAGCAGCCGCCTAGTACAGGGGAGCAATCAGCCCCAGCATTTT

J gene: TRBJ2-1
CDR3 length: 15
D gene: -
clone size: few
V gene: TRBV7-9
CDR3 protein: CASSLNQGEYNEQFF
CDR3 DNA: TGTGCCAGCAGCTTAAACCAGGGCGAGTACAATGAGCAGTTCTTC

J gene: TRBJ2-3
CDR3 length: 17
D gene: TRBD2
clone size: -
V gene: TRBV5-4
CDR3 protein: CASSRGSGTSGTDTQYF
CDR3 DNA: TGTGCCAGCAGCCGGGGGTCCGGGACTAGCGGCACAGATACGCAGTATTTT

J gene: TRBJ2-7
CDR3 length: 13
D gene: TRBD1
clone size: -
V gene: TRBV18
CDR3 protein: CASFRDRLSLAVF
CDR3 DNA: TGTGCCAGCTTCCGGGACAGGCTGTCCCTGGCGGTCTTC

J gene: TRBJ1-4
CDR3 length: 12
D gene: -
clone size: -
V gene: TRBV5-1
CDR3 protein: CASTGSGEKLFF
CDR3 DNA: TGCGCCAGCACAGGATCCGGTGAAAAACTGTTTTTT

J gene: TRBJ2-5
CDR3 length: 14
D gene: TRBD2
clone size: -
V gene: TRBV7-2
CDR3 protein: CASSPTTSGETQYF
CDR3 DNA: TGTGCCAGCAGCCCGACGACTAGCGGTGAGACCCAGTACTTC